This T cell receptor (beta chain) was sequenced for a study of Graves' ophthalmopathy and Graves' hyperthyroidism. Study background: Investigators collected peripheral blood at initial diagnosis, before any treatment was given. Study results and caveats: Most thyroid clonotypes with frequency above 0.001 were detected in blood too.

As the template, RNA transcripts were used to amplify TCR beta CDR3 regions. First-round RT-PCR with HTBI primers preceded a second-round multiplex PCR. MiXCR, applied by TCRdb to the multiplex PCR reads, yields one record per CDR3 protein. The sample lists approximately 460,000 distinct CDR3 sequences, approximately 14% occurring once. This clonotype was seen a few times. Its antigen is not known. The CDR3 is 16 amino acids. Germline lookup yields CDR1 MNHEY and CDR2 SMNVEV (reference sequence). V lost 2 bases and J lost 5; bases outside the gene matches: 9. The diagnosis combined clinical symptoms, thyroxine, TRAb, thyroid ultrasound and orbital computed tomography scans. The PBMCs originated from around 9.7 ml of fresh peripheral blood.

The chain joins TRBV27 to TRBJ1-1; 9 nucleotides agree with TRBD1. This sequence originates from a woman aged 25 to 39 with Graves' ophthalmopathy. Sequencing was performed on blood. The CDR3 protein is CASSLGPGTGRTEAFF. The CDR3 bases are TGTGCCAGCAGTTTAGGCCCCGGGACAGGGAGGACTGAAGCTTTCTTT.